Sequencing of this T cell receptor beta chain was carried out in a study of blood T cell repertoires in COVID-19. As for the study in general: The origin of the acute and convalescent COVID-19 samples was the United States, Italy and Spain. Sample material is recorded as cDNA or gDNA derived from T cells, B-cell-depleted T cells, or PBMCs.

V shed 3 bases and J shed 4 bases, with 10 bases lying between them. The CDR3 length is 13 residues. Germline loops: CDR1 KGHSH, CDR2 LQKENI. Original processing methods: Counts of nucleated cells, estimated from reference gene primer amplification, were obtained. Some clones are missing from TCRdb's copy, which holds only in-frame ones; the method was immunoSEQ multiplex PCR. V, J and clone size are those of that table, while D and trimming were read from the DNA. The sample contains about 160,000 clones, approximately 88% of which appear only once. The sequencing sample was made of peripheral blood. The rearrangement uses TRBV18 and TRBJ2-7; D might be TRBD2 (6 bases). This clonotype originated in an elderly woman with active or convalescent COVID-19. The CDR3: CASSPLGGYEQYF. The CDR3, as DNA: TGTGCCAGCTCACCTCTCGGGGGATACGAGCAGTACTTC.